This paragraph covers one T cell receptor (beta chain) sequence. Its antigen is unknown. No base qualities exist here, and no much larger clone lies one base off it. In light of the paper, this sample's time point label describes: late/post reinfection, 12 to 24 weeks after detection. TCR sequencing was performed on the sorted cells directly ex vivo, without any in vitro expansion beforehand. Donors were people who inject drugs enrolled in the Montreal Acute Hepatitis C Cohort Study (HEPCO) in Canada. Total naive CD8 T cells, sorted as viable CD3+ CD8+ CD45RO-, came from a couple of donors at all three reinfection time points as controls. Before sorting, cryopreserved peripheral blood mononuclear cells were thawed and CD8 T cells were purified from those thawed cells. CD8 T cells were enriched by negative selection with the MACS CD8+ T cell Isolation Kit. Cells were sorted on a BD FACSAria II sorter running FACSDiva software, and FlowJo was used to analyze the data.

These data originate in a study of memory CD8 T cells in hepatitis C reinfection (dated by TCRdb to about 2017). In terms of the full investigation: Three donors spontaneously resolved two consecutive HCV infections, while two donors cleared a primary infection but became chronically infected after reinfection. An HCV reinfection was defined as a positive HCV RNA test that came after two negative tests taken at least 60 days apart. Samples for the late or post reinfection period were taken 12 to 24 weeks after reinfection was detected. The study tracked the TCR beta repertoire of virus-specific CD8 T cells longitudinally across an HCV reinfection episode in five donors. Between the late 2000s and the early 2010s, five reinfection cases that had stored pre-reinfection samples were identified. Participants who had resolved a prior HCV infection were followed every 3 months in the reinfection study. Findings and caveats that apply to the study as a whole: With only 4 to 6 donors, the study could not reach definitive conclusions about public clonotypes linked to secondary clearance.

From cysteine to phenylalanine, the CDR3 is 13 amino acids long. Only the CDR3 DNA stays, 39 bases, in frame from base 1. In the germline V gene (reference sequence), CDR1 corresponds to MNHEY and CDR2 to SMNVEV. V and J are truncated by 4 bases and 7 bases respectively, leaving an intervening sequence of 11 bases. The library was made by the immunoSEQ multiplex PCR assay. Genomic DNA was extracted from the sorted cells, and the TCR beta V, D and J regions were sequenced using the automated high-throughput method of Adaptive Biotechnologies. A two-step, bias-controlled multiplex PCR was used to amplify the CDR3 regions. Amplified TCR beta libraries were sequenced on an Illumina instrument. In the original analysis: Demultiplexed reads were processed to lower amplification and sequencing bias, and the IMGT database was used to assign CDR3 sequences to gene families. ImmunoSEQ software version 2.0 was used to analyze repertoire data. Clonotype lists were filtered to remove out-of-frame sequences as well as sequences containing stop codons in the CDR3. Clonotypes below 0.01% frequency were excluded because they corresponded to less than one cell. Richness was calculated by dividing observed richness by input cell number, and evenness was calculated by dividing Shannon entropy by log observed richness. To measure repertoire diversity and how similar the repertoire was between time points, Simpson diversity and Morisita-Horn overlap indices were applied. Clonotypes were categorized as dominant (>1%), sub-dominant (0.5-0.99%), low abundance (0.1-0.49%) or lowest abundance (<0.1%). For the germline index, total nucleotide additions were subtracted from total CDR3 length, and that difference was then divided by total CDR3 length. TCRdb retrieved this table from immuneACCESS and kept in-frame rearrangements only. Not all clones are present; in checked studies, unresolved V genes account for under half, and no reason is known for the remainder. Clonal size and the V and J genes are those of that table, whereas D and trimming came from the DNA. This sample comprises about 50,000 clones, 89% of them detected only once. The top ten hold 0.65% to 0.9% of the sample.

The sequence links TRBV27 to TRBJ1-5, with the D gene too uncertain to name. Sequenced: naive CD8+ T cells sorted from blood. The cell subset or site label of this sample denotes: total naive CD8+CD45RO- T cells. This receptor was taken from a man aged 18 to 30 with hepatitis C virus infection. The CDR3 amino acid sequence is: CASSYSRNQPQHF. The DNA reads TGTGCCAGCAGTTATTCGAGGAACCAGCCCCAGCATTTT.